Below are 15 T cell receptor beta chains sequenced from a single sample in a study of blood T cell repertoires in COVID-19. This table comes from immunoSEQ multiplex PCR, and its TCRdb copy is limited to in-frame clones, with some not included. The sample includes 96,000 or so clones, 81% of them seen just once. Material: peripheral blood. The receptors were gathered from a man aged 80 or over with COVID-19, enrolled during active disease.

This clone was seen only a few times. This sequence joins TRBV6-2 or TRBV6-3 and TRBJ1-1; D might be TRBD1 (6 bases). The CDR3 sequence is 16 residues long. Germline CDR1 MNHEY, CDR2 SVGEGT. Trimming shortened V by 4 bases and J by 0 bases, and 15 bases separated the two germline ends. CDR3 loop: CASSSGHHTVNTEAFF. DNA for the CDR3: TGTGCCAGCAGTTCGGGACACCACACAGTGAACACTGAAGCTTTCTTT.

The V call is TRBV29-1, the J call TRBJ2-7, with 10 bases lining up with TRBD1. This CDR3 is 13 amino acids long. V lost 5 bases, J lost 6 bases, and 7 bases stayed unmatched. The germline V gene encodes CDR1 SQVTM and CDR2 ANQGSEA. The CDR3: CSVRGQGNFEQYF. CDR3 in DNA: TGCAGCGTTCGGGGACAGGGGAACTTCGAGCAGTACTTC.

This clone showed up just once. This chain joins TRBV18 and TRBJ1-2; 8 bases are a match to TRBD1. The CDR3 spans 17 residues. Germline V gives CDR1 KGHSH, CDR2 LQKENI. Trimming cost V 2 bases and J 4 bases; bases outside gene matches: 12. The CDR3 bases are TGTGCCAGCTCACCAGGGTCTTGGACAGGGCGGGGCTATGGCTACACCTTC. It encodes CASSPGSWTGRGYGYTF.

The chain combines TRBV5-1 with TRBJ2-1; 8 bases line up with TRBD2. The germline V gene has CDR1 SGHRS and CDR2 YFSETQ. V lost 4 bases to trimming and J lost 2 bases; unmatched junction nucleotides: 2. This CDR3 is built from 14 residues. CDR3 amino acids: CASSPGLAYNEQFF. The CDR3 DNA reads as TGCGCCAGCAGCCCGGGACTAGCCTACAATGAGCAGTTCTTC. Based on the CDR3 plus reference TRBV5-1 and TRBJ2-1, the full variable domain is KAGVTQTPRYLIKTRGQQVTLSCSPISGHRSVSWYQQTPGQGLQFLFEYFSETQRNKGNFPGRFSGRQFSNSRSEMNVSTLELGDSALYLCASSPGLAYNEQFFGPGTRLTVL.

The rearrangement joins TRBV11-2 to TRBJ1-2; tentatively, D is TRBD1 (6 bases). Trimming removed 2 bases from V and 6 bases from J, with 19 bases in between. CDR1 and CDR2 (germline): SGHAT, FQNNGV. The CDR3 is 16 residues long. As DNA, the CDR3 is TGTGCCAGCAGCTTAAACTCCGGGACGGGGGGCAATGGCTACACCTTC. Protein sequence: CASSLNSGTGGNGYTF.

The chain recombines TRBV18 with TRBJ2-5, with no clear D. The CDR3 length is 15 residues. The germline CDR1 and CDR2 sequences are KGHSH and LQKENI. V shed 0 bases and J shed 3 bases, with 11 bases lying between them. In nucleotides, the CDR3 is TGTGCCAGCTCACCACCGAGGTCTAGAGAAGAGACCCAGTACTTC. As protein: CASSPPRSREETQYF.

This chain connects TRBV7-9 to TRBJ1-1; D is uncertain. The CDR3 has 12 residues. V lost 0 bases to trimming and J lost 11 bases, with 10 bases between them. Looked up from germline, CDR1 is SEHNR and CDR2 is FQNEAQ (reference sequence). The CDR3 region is CASSLAQYAAFF. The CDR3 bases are TGTGCCAGCAGCTTAGCTCAATACGCGGCTTTCTTT. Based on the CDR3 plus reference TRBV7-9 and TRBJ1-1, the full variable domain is DTGVSQNPRHKITKRGQNVTFRCDPISEHNRLYWYRQTLGQGPEFLTYFQNEAQLEKSRLLSDRFSAERPKGSFSTLEIQRTEQGDSAMYLCASSLAQYAAFFGQGTRLTVV.

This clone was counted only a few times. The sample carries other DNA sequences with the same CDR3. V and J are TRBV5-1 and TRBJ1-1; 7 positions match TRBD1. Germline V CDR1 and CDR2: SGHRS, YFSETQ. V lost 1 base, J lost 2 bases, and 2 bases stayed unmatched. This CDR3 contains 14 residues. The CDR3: CASSLRTGNTEAFF. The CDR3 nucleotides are TGCGCCAGCAGCTTGAGGACAGGAAACACTGAAGCTTTCTTT.

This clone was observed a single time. Written as DNA, the CDR3 is TGTGCCAGCAGCTCGGGGACAGGGGGGGAGCAGTACTTC. Residues: CASSSGTGGEQYF. The V gene is TRBV27, the J gene TRBJ2-7; 11 nucleotides line up with TRBD1. Germline V lookup: CDR1 MNHEY, CDR2 SMNVEV (reference sequence). The CDR3 contains 13 residues. The junction had 5 bases not matched to a gene; V was cut back by 6 bases and J by 7 bases.

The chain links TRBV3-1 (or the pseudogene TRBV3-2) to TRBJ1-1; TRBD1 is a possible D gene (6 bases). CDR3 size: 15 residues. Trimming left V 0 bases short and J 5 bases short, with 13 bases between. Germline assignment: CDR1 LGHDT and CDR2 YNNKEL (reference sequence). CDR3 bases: TGTGCCAGCAGCCAAGAAGGGGGGGTGAGGACTGAAGCTTTCTTT. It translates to CASSQEGGVRTEAFF.

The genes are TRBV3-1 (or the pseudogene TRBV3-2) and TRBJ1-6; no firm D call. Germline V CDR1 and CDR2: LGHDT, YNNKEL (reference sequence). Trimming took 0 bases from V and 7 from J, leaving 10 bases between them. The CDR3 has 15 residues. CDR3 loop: CASSQDRTENSPLHF. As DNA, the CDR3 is TGTGCCAGCAGCCAAGATCGGACTGAGAATTCACCCCTCCACTTT.

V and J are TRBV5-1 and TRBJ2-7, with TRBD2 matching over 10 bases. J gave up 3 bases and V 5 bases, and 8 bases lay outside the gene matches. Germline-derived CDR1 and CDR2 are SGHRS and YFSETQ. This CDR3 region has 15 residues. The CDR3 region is CASSSLAGSNYEQYF. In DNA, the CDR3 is TGCGCCAGCAGTTCACTAGCGGGAAGTAACTACGAGCAGTACTTC.

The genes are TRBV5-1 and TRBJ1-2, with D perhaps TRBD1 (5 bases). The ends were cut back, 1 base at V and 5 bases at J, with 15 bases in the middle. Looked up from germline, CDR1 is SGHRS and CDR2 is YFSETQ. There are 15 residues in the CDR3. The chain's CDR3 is CASSLYGDLEYGYTF. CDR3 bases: TGCGCCAGCAGCTTGTATGGGGACTTGGAGTATGGCTACACCTTC.

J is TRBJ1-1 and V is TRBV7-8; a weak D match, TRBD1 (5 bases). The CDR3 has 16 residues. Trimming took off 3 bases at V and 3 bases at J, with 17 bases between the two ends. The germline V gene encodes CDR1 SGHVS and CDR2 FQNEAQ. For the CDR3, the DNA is TGTGCCAGCAGCTTCGGCCGAGTGGGACTGTACACTGAAGCTTTCTTT. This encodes CASSFGRVGLYTEAFF.

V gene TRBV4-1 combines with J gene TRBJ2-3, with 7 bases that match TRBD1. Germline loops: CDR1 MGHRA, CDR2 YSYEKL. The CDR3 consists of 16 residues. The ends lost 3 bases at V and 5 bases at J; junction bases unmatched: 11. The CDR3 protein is CASSHANKGAGDTQYF. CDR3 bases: TGCGCCAGCAGCCACGCCAACAAGGGGGCAGGAGATACGCAGTATTTT.